The rows below give T cell receptor beta chains drawn from one sample of a study of Ad26.COV2.S vaccination and SARS-CoV-2 variants. Libraries were prepared by immunoSEQ multiplex PCR; TCRdb keeps only in-frame clonotypes and omits some of them. The table shows fewer than 600,000 clones, with roughly nine tenths occurring only once. The specimen comprised peripheral blood, sampled in a trial of Ad26.COV2.S vaccine versus placebo. The receptors derive from a person aged 18-65 years who received the Ad26.COV2.S COVID-19 vaccine or a placebo. The conserved cysteine and the conserved F or W are not part of the CDR3 here.

>11|TRBJ1-1|TRBV27
ASTGTLNTEAF
>12|TRBJ2-7|TRBV9
ASSVGLAAYEQY
>14|TRBJ2-5|TRBV19
ASSPDRRGQGETQY
>11|TRBJ1-6|TRBV30
AWSVLGNSPLH
>12|TRBJ2-5|TRBV5-1
ASSLEGQQETQY
>18|TRBJ2-3|TRBV5-4
ASSYDQWLAGDVGTDTQY
>15|TRBJ2-3|TRBV14
ASSQGTYGSGVDTQY
>12|TRBJ1-1|TRBV28
ASSFSGLNTEAF
>12|TRBJ1-1|TRBV4-2
ASSQEQGSTEAF
>13|TRBJ1-5|TRBV30
AWSLTTYSNQPQH
>12|TRBJ1-1|TRBV7-9
ASSSGTGGTEAF
>14|TRBJ2-1|TRBV28
ASSFGGRGSYNEQF
>13|TRBJ1-1|TRBV6-5
ASRAGTAGNTEAF
>12|TRBJ1-6|TRBV3-1/TRBV3-2
ASSSGQSPSPLH
>12|TRBJ1-1|TRBV6-5
ASSPVHHNTEAF
>11|TRBJ1-1|TRBV14
ASSQFGLDEAF
>13|TRBJ2-5|TRBV18
ASSPYGGNQETQY
>15|TRBJ2-3|TRBV3-1/TRBV3-2
ASSQDWSSGGTDTQY
>11|TRBJ2-3|TRBV7-9
ASSLVAADTQY
>10|TRBJ2-2|TRBV24-1
ATRQGPGELF
>14|TRBJ1-1|TRBV4-1
ASSHLTGTANTEAF
>16|TRBJ2-7|TRBV7-2
ASSYGYREPTTVYEQY
>11|TRBJ1-1|TRBV3-1/TRBV3-2
ASSLGQGIEAF
>14|TRBJ2-3|TRBV6-6
ASSRTSGSSTDTQY
>13|TRBJ2-3|TRBV5-1
ASSLGQGREDTQY
>13|TRBJ2-7|TRBV9
ASSKTPGQSYEQY
>13|TRBJ1-5|TRBV27
ASSSGDSLNQPQH
>15|TRBJ2-1|TRBV2
ASKLGDFSSSYNEQF
>15|TRBJ1-3|TRBV6-2/TRBV6-3
ASSYSVGLFSGNTIY
>9|TRBJ2-5|TRBV7-2
ASSLKETQY
>13|TRBJ2-3|TRBV7-9
ASSKSQGSTDTQY
>14|TRBJ2-1|TRBV27
ASSSLGANFPNEQF
>12|TRBJ1-5|TRBV28
ASSVRSSNQPQH
>12|TRBJ1-2|TRBV7-2
SCRPQGGNYGYT
>18|TRBJ2-5|TRBV7-9
ASTGDSPGSSGSWGETQY
>13|TRBJ2-3|TRBV24-1
ATSDWGQGTDTQY
>11|TRBJ2-7|TRBV5-4
ASSLRGSYEQY
>12|TRBJ1-1|TRBV28
ASSPGGRMPEAF
>16|TRBJ2-3|TRBV27
ASSSPFRQATSTDTQY
>14|TRBJ2-1|TRBV5-1
ASSLALAGGRDEQF
>13|TRBJ2-1|TRBV19
ASSWAGGPGNEQF
>14|TRBJ2-1|TRBV11-2
ASSTLRGQGRDEQF
>14|TRBJ2-3|TRBV18
ASSPTGTSTTDTQY
>10|TRBJ1-2|TRBV12-3/TRBV12-4
ASSLALRGYT
>13|TRBJ2-7|TRBV13
ASSLRRQGLLEQY
>13|TRBJ2-3|TRBV7-3
ASSIQQGGTDTQY
>12|TRBJ1-3|TRBV18
ASSPGTGGNTIY
>12|TRBJ2-3|TRBV27
ASSFVTAPTTQY
>9|TRBJ1-1|TRBV3-1/TRBV3-2
ASSHSSRAF
>14|TRBJ1-5|TRBV7-8
ASSLKGKTSNQPQH
>13|TRBJ2-6|TRBV6-1
ASSEGGAGANVLT
>13|TRBJ2-7|TRBV5-1
ASSLVLFPSSEQY
>11|TRBJ2-7|TRBV19
ASSPGQHYEQY
>13|TRBJ1-5|TRBV2
ASSRADAGPQPQH
>15|TRBJ1-6|TRBV4-1
ASSHSDRGSYNSPLH